The 4 T cell receptor beta chains reported below all come from one sample, sequenced in a study of shared clonotypes between healthy human individuals. TCRdb's table, derived via immunoSEQ multiplex PCR, lists solely in-frame clones and lacks some. The table lists some 2.3 million clones, about 92% of them singletons. Material: naive CD4+ T cells from PBMCs. Subset denoted: CD45RA+ positively selected. These receptors originate from a man aged 18 to 30 in good health. Some clones in this sample may be carry-over from other donors' samples.

J is TRBJ1-2 and V is TRBV18; D not certain. The length of the CDR3 is 13 residues. In germline, CDR1 is KGHSH, CDR2 LQKENI. Trimming took off 5 bases at V and 8 bases at J, with 15 bases between the two ends. The CDR3 bases are TGTGCCAGCTCAAGCGGGCAAGATGTAGGCTACACCTTC. This sequence encodes CASSSGQDVGYTF.

CDR3 nucleotides: TGTGCCAGCGTTAGGGGACAGGGAAAAGATGGCTACACCTTC. Encoded protein: CASVRGQGKDGYTF. This chain connects TRBV6-1 to TRBJ1-2, with 9 bases fitting TRBD1. Germline trimming cut 8 bases from V and 6 bases from J; bases unmatched to any gene: 10. Germline V gene lookup returns CDR1 MNHNS and CDR2 SASEGT. This CDR3 spans 14 amino acids.

V usage is TRBV28 and J usage is TRBJ1-2; a weak D match, TRBD1 (5 bases). CDR3 length: 14 residues. The germline V gene has CDR1 MDHEN and CDR2 SYDVKM. Trimming shortened V by 6 bases and J by 8 bases, and 19 bases separated the two germline ends. This CDR3 is CASSFYSRDSGYTF. In DNA form, the CDR3 reads TGTGCCAGCAGCTTTTATTCCCGGGACTCAGGCTACACCTTC.

This chain joins TRBV18 and TRBJ1-3; TRBD1 aligns across 7 bases. Trimming cost V 3 bases and J 0 bases; bases outside gene matches: 8. CDR1 and CDR2 (germline): KGHSH, LQKENI. The CDR3 runs 17 residues. Written as DNA, the CDR3 is TGTGCCAGCTCACCGAGCGGGACAGTACTCTCTGGAAACACCATATATTTT. It codes for CASSPSGTVLSGNTIYF.